This T cell receptor beta chain was documented in a study of long-term antiretroviral therapy in people with HIV. Investigators performed immunoSEQ version v3.0 at survey level. The repertoire was sequenced with immunoSEQ multiplex PCR; TCRdb's copy has only in-frame clones and lacks some. The sample has about 26,000 clones; 82% are singletons. The CDR3 is made up of 17 amino acids. Germline V gives CDR1 MDHEN, CDR2 SYDVKM. With V trimmed by 6 bases and J by 2 bases, 9 bases remained unmatched. This sample comprised unsorted PBMCs, obtained 2.9 years after starting antiretroviral therapy. This receptor was identified in a man aged 45-65 years with HIV. This chain uses TRBV28 with TRBJ2-5; 13 positions agree with TRBD2. In nucleotides, the CDR3 is TGTGCCAGCAGGTCACCGGGACTAGCGGGAATACAAGAGACCCAGTACTTC. This encodes CASRSPGLAGIQETQYF.